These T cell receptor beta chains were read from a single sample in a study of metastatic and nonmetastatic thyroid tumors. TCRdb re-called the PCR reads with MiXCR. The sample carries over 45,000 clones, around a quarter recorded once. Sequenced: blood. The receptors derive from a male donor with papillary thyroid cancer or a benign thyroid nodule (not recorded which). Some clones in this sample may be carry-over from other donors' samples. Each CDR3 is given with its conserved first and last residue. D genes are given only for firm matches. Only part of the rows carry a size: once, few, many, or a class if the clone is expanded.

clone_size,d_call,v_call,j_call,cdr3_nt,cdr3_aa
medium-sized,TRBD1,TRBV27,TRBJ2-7,TGTGCCAGCAGTTCCCCCGGGACAGGGGTCCACGAGCAGTACTTC,CASSSPGTGVHEQYF
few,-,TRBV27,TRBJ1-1,TGTGCCAGCTGGGGGGAAGGGGTCACTGAAGCTTTCTTT,CASWGEGVTEAFF
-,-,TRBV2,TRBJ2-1,TGTGCCAGCATACTCCCTCCGGGCAGATCCTTGGGCAATGAGCAGTTCTTC,CASILPPGRSLGNEQFF
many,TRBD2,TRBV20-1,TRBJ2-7,TGCAGTGCTAGGCTACTAGCGGGATCATACGAGCAGTACTTC,CSARLLAGSYEQYF
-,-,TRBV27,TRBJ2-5,TGTGCCAGCAGTTTACTGACTAGTCCCCTCTCAGAGACCCAGTATTTC,CASSLLTSPLSETQYF
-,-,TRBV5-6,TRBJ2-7,TGTGCCAGCAGCTTGGCGGTTAGCTCCTACGAGCAGTACTTC,CASSLAVSSYEQYF
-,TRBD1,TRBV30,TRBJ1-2,TGTGCCTGGAGCAACAGGGGGCAGGACTATGGCTACACCTTC,CAWSNRGQDYGYTF
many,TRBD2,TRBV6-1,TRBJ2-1,TGTGCCAGCAGTGAAGTGAAAGCGGGGAGCTCCTACAATGAGCAGTTCTTC,CASSEVKAGSSYNEQFF
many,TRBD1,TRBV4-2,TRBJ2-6,TGTGCCAGCGCGACAGGGGTCGTTTACTCTGGGGCCAACGTCCTGACTTTC,CASATGVVYSGANVLTF
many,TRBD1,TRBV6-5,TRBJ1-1,TGTGCCAGCAGTTACCCGGGACAGGGAGACACTGAAGCTTTCTTT,CASSYPGQGDTEAFF
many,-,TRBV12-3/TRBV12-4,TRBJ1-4,TGTGCCAGCAGTTTAGCGAACACGGTACTGTTTTTT,CASSLANTVLFF
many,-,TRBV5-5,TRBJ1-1,TGTGCCAGCAGCTTCTCTGAGCAGGGACTGGCTTTCTTT,CASSFSEQGLAFF
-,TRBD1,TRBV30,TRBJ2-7,TGTGCTTGGAGCGCAGGGGGCCCCTACGAGCAGTACTTC,CAWSAGGPYEQYF
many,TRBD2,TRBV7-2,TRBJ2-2,TGTGCCAGCAGCCATGAGGGACTAGCGGGATACGGCGGGGAGCTGTTTTTT,CASSHEGLAGYGGELFF
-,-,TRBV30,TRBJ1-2,TGTGCCTGGGTGACAGGAGACTATGGCTACACCTTC,CAWVTGDYGYTF
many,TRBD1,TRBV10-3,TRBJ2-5,TGTGCCATCAAGGGCCGACAGGGCGAGGGGGAGACCCAGTACTTC,CAIKGRQGEGETQYF
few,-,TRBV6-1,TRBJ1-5,TGTGCCAGCAGTGAAGGGGGGACTCAGCCCCAGCATTTT,CASSEGGTQPQHF
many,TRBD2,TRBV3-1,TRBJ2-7,TGTGCCAGCAGCCAGGGGGGAACGGGGGGTTTTTACGAGCAGTACTTC,CASSQGGTGGFYEQYF
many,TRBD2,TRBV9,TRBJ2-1,TGTGCCAGCAGCCCGACAACTAGCGGGATTTGGTATGAGCAGTTCTTC,CASSPTTSGIWYEQFF
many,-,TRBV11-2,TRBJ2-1,TGTGCCAGCAGCTTAGGTCCGGGGCCCCCGGACGGTGAGCAGTTCTTC,CASSLGPGPPDGEQFF
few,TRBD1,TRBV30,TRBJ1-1,TGTGCCTCACCCCTGGGGGACAGGGGAGAAGCTTTCTTT,CASPLGDRGEAFF
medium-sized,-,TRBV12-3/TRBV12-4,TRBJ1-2,TGTGCCAGCAGTAAGACAGTTCCCGGTAGCTACACCTTC,CASSKTVPGSYTF
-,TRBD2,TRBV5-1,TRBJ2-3,TGCGCCAGCAGCACTAGCGGGAGAGATACGCAGTATTTT,CASSTSGRDTQYF
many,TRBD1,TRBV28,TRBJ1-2,TGTGCCAGCACGGACAGGGACCTTCTCGGCGGCTACACCTTC,CASTDRDLLGGYTF
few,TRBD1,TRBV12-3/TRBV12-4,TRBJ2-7,TGTGCCAGCAGGCGGACAGGGGAAGGGTACGAGCAGTACTTC,CASRRTGEGYEQYF
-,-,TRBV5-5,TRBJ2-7,TGTGCCAGCAGCTTGTGGGACTCCTACGAGCAGTACTTC,CASSLWDSYEQYF
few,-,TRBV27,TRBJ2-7,TGTGCCAGCAGTTTCCTCCCGTTTTCCGAGGGCTACGAGCAGTACTTC,CASSFLPFSEGYEQYF
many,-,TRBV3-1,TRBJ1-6,TGTGCCAGCAGCCAAGAATTCGGCAATTCACCCCTCCACTTT,CASSQEFGNSPLHF
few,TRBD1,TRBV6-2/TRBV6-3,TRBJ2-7,TGTGCCAGTACCGGGACAGGGCAAACCTACGAGCAGTACTTC,CASTGTGQTYEQYF
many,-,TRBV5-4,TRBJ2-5,TGTGCCAGCAGCTTCCGGGGGCCGCTCCCTGAGACCCAGTACTTC,CASSFRGPLPETQYF
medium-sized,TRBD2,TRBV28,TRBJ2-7,TGTGCCAGCAGAGAGGACAGTAGCGGGAGGATCCACGAGCAGTACTTC,CASREDSSGRIHEQYF
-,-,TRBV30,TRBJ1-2,TGTGCCTGGAGTAGGCTGGGGGCCGGTGTAGGCTACACCTTC,CAWSRLGAGVGYTF
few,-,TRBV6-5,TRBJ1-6,TGTGCCAGCAGTTACAGGGGAGGCAATTCACCCCTCCACTTT,CASSYRGGNSPLHF
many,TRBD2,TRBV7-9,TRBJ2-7,TGTGCCAGCAGCTTGACTAGCGGGAGGCCCGAGCAGTACTTC,CASSLTSGRPEQYF
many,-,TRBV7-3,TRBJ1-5,TGTGCCAGCAGTTCACGGACCAGACTAACGCCCCAGCATTTT,CASSSRTRLTPQHF
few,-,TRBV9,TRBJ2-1,TGCGCCAGCAGCCCGCCGGGTGTAAATGAGCAGTTCTTC,CASSPPGVNEQFF
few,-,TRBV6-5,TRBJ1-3,TGTGCCAGCTGGCGAGCTCCCGTAGGGGGAAACACCATATATTTT,CASWRAPVGGNTIYF
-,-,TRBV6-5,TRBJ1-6,TGTGCCAGCAGTTACCGCGGACCGAGCTCCTATAATTCACCCCTCCACTTT,CASSYRGPSSYNSPLHF
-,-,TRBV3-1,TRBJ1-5,TGTGACAATGCCACGGGTGTCGGTCAGCCCCAGCATTTT,CDNATGVGQPQHF
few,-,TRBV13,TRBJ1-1,TGTGCCAGCAGCACCGGCCAGGGGGCTTTCTTT,CASSTGQGAFF